These 8 T cell receptor beta chains were sequenced from one sample in a study of blood T cell repertoires in COVID-19. The table came from immunoSEQ multiplex PCR; TCRdb's copy has only in-frame clones and leaves some out. The sample holds about 400,000 clones, approximately 88% seen once. The sample consisted of PBMCs or T cells enriched from blood (not recorded which). The receptor set was obtained from a woman aged 40 to 49 with acute COVID-19.

This clone was found a few times. The chain employs TRBV10-2 and TRBJ2-2; TRBD1 agrees at 7 bases. The J segment lost 9 bases and the V segment lost 0 bases, leaving 1 base of the junction unmatched. Germline-derived CDR1 and CDR2 are WSHSY and SAAADI. This CDR3 spans 13 amino acids. DNA of the CDR3: TGCGCCAGCAGTGAGTCGACAGGGAGGGAGCTGTTTTTT. Its translation: CASSESTGRELFF.

This chain uses TRBV7-9 with TRBJ1-1; D unclear. This CDR3 is 15 amino acids long. Trimming left V 2 bases short and J 2 bases short, with 12 bases between. From germline, CDR1 is SEHNR and CDR2 FQNEAQ (reference sequence). The CDR3 nucleotides read TGTGCCAGCAGCTTACTTACTGGTCTTAACACTGAAGCTTTCTTT. Translating gives CASSLLTGLNTEAFF. Combining the CDR3 with reference TRBV7-9 and TRBJ1-1 gives the whole variable domain DTGVSQNPRHKITKRGQNVTFRCDPISEHNRLYWYRQTLGQGPEFLTYFQNEAQLEKSRLLSDRFSAERPKGSFSTLEIQRTEQGDSAMYLCASSLLTGLNTEAFFGQGTRLTVV.

The chain recombines TRBV12-3 or TRBV12-4 with TRBJ1-2; no reliable D call. V lost 6 bases and J 0 bases, leaving 5 bases between the germline ends. The CDR3 extends over 12 amino acids. The CDR3 protein is CASSGSNYGYTF. Here the CDR3 DNA reads TGTGCCAGCAGCGGTTCTAACTATGGCTACACCTTC.

The V call is TRBV29-1, the J call TRBJ1-2; 12 bases are shared with TRBD1. CDR1 is SQVTM, CDR2 ANQGSEA, per germline. The CDR3 is made up of 17 amino acids. The J segment lost 6 bases and the V segment lost 5 bases, leaving 16 bases of the junction unmatched. The CDR3 loop is CSVKTGTGGFHLNGYTF. The CDR3 DNA reads TGCAGCGTTAAAACCGGGACAGGGGGCTTCCACCTTAATGGCTACACCTTC.

V usage is TRBV19 and J usage is TRBJ2-7, with 11 nucleotides matching TRBD1. This CDR3 contains 13 residues. With 4 bases clipped from V and 7 bases from J, the junction kept 3 bases outside the gene matches. CDR1 is LNHDA, CDR2 SQIVND, per germline (reference sequence). For the CDR3, the DNA is TGTGCCAGTAGTAAGGGGACAGGGGGGGAGCAGTACTTC. It is translated as CASSKGTGGEQYF.

The chain carries TRBV18 and TRBJ2-2; the D gene is possibly TRBD2 (6 bases). V lost 4 bases, J lost 1 base, and 13 bases lay in between. This CDR3 has 16 amino acids. CDR1 and CDR2 from the germline V gene are KGHSH and LQKENI. CDR3 sequence: CASSLQTRVNTGELFF. CDR3 in DNA: TGTGCCAGCTCACTGCAGACTAGGGTGAACACCGGGGAGCTGTTTTTT. The whole variable domain, remainder taken from reference TRBV18 and TRBJ2-2, is NAGVMQNPRHLVRRRGQEARLRCSPMKGHSHVYWYRQLPEEGLKFMVYLQKENIIDESGMPKERFSAEFPKEGPSILRIQQVVRGDSAAYFCASSLQTRVNTGELFFGEGSRLTVL.

The table lists this clone with a count of one. V usage is TRBV12-5 and J usage is TRBJ1-3; 7 nucleotides line up with TRBD1. This CDR3 contains 14 residues. Germline loops: CDR1 LGHNT, CDR2 FRNRAP. The trim removed 2 bases at V and 6 bases at J, leaving 4 bases unmatched. CDR3 amino acids: CASGLQGVENTIYF. The CDR3 DNA is TGTGCTAGTGGTTTGCAGGGGGTGGAAAACACCATATATTTT.

This rearrangement joins TRBV19 to TRBJ1-3; tentatively, D is TRBD1 (5 bases). The V end lost 3 bases, the J end lost 10 bases, and 16 bases lay between the germline ends. CDR3 length: 14 residues. From germline, CDR1 is LNHDA and CDR2 SQIVND (reference sequence). CDR3 DNA: TGTGCCAGTAGTATTGGGCAGGGAAAGAGGACCATATATTTT. Translation: CASSIGQGKRTIYF.